Below, one T cell receptor beta chain is given with its context. Its antigen is still unknown. It was into CD45RA+ naive and CD45RA-negative memory subsets that the CD4+ cells were split. The data stem from a study of shared clonotypes between healthy human individuals. The genomic DNA of each subset was split evenly across several immunoSEQ plates. Data came from immunoSEQ multiplex PCR; TCRdb stores just in-frame clones and leaves some out. The data contain more than 2,000,000 clones, roughly nine tenths of them singletons. General study points: Depth of sequencing was expected to influence donor clonotype sharing.

The CDR3 has 15 residues. The germline gives CDR1 KGHSH, CDR2 LQKENI. V was clipped by 8 bases and J by 5 bases; unmatched bases: 14. The source is a man aged 18 to 29 in good health. The sample comprised naive CD4+ T cells sorted from blood. Subset specified: CD45RA+ positively selected. This sequence joins TRBV18 and TRBJ2-5, with TRBD2 matching over 7 bases. Written as DNA, the CDR3 is TGTGCCAGCCTCTGGCAAGCGGGATCCGGGGAGACCCAGTACTTC. It specifies CASLWQAGSGETQYF.